The 31 T cell receptor beta chains in this list originate from one sample, sequenced in a study of radiotherapy plus CTLA-4 blockade in lung cancer. This table comes from immunoSEQ multiplex PCR, and its TCRdb copy is limited to in-frame clones, with some not included. The data show tens of thousands of clones, about two thirds seen once. This sample comprised peripheral blood, obtained from a patient treated with radiotherapy plus ipilimumab. These receptors were taken from a human donor with non-small cell lung cancer that progressed on radiotherapy plus ipilimumab.

This clone was observed a few times. The chain couples TRBV7-6 to TRBJ2-1, with D perhaps TRBD2 (5 bases). CDR1 is SGHVS and CDR2 is FNYEAQ in the germline V gene. The CDR3 spans 16 residues. V was clipped by 0 bases and J by 8 bases, with 17 bases between them. CDR3 sequence (DNA): TGTGCCAGCAGCTTAGCGTCTTCCGGAGCGGTCCATGAGCAGTTCTTC. This gives the protein CASSLASSGAVHEQFF.

The chain employs TRBV28 and TRBJ2-6; D possibly corresponds to TRBD1 (7 bases). The germline V gene has CDR1 MDHEN and CDR2 SYDVKM. The CDR3 has 18 amino acids. V lost 8 bases and J lost 0, with 20 bases in between. The CDR3 coding sequence is TGTGCCAGCGGGGCAGGGGGGACCCTTAGCTCTGGGGCCAACGTCCTGACTTTC. Its protein product is CASGAGGTLSSGANVLTF.

V is TRBV28 and J is TRBJ2-7, with TRBD1 matching 9 bases. With V trimmed by 6 bases and J by 3 bases, 12 bases remained unmatched. In germline, CDR1 is MDHEN, CDR2 SYDVKM. This CDR3 comprises 16 residues. The CDR3, as DNA: TGTGCCAGCAGGCCCGAGCGGACAGGGGATCGCTACGAGCAGTACTTC. Translated, it gives CASRPERTGDRYEQYF.

This rearrangement joins TRBV5-8 to TRBJ1-5; the D gene is possibly TRBD1 (6 bases). Deletions cut 0 bases from V and 4 bases from J, with 14 bases between. Germline V lookup: CDR1 SGHTS, CDR2 YDEGEE. The CDR3 runs 16 residues. CDR3 loop: CASSLVGRGSNQPQHF. Here the CDR3 DNA reads TGTGCCAGCAGCTTGGTTGGCAGGGGCTCGAATCAGCCCCAGCATTTT.

This clone was found a few times. The J gene is TRBJ1-5, the V gene TRBV5-1, with a possible D match to TRBD1 (5 bases). The CDR3 totals 15 residues. V lost 4 bases, J lost 5 bases, and 16 bases lay in between. CDR1 is SGHRS, CDR2 YFSETQ, per germline. The CDR3 DNA sequence: TGCGCCAGCAGCCCCAACGGGGGGGACCATCAGCCCCAGCATTTT. Its protein product is CASSPNGGDHQPQHF.

This clone appeared once. Here the CDR3 reads CASSPGMGGLGGTQYF. In nucleotides, the CDR3 is TGTGCCAGCAGCCCCGGGATGGGCGGGCTAGGGGGGACCCAGTACTTC. The chain uses TRBV7-2 and TRBJ2-5, with D possibly being TRBD1 (6 bases). V lost 5 bases, J lost 7 bases, and 23 bases lay in between. This CDR3 region has 16 residues. The V gene's germline CDR1 is SGHTA and CDR2 FQGNSA.

V and J are TRBV5-5 and TRBJ1-6; 10 bases agree with TRBD1. The CDR3 extends over 15 amino acids. CDR1 and CDR2 from the germline V gene are SGHKS and YYEKEE (reference sequence). V lost 4 bases to trimming and J lost 7 bases; unmatched junction nucleotides: 5. The CDR3 loop reads CASSPGGQGNSPLHF. CDR3 nucleotides: TGTGCCAGCAGCCCGGGGGGACAGGGGAATTCACCCCTCCACTTT.

The chain couples TRBV29-1 to TRBJ2-1; D not resolved. Deletions cut 3 bases from V and 0 bases from J, with 6 bases between. CDR1 SQVTM and CDR2 ANQGSEA come from the germline V gene. The CDR3 extends over 13 amino acids. The CDR3 bases are TGCAGCGTTGACGATAGCTCCTACAATGAGCAGTTCTTC. This translates into CSVDDSSYNEQFF.

The CDR3 DNA reads TGTGCCAGCAGCCGTTGGGACCTCCTAATAGCTTTCTTT. Protein: CASSRWDLLIAFF. This chain connects TRBV7-9 to TRBJ1-1, with D tentatively TRBD1 (5 bases). Germline V CDR1 and CDR2: SEHNR, FQNEAQ (reference sequence). This CDR3 region has 13 residues. V was trimmed by 5 bases and J by 10 bases, leaving 17 bases between them.

The chain has TRBV7-9 and TRBJ1-5; possible D gene TRBD1, 6 bases. The germline CDR1 and CDR2 sequences are SEHNR and FQNEAQ (reference sequence). This CDR3 has 16 residues. V shed 0 bases and J shed 1 base, with 10 bases lying between them. The DNA of the CDR3 is TGTGCCAGCAGCTTAGCTGGAGGGGGGAGCAATCAGCCCCAGCATTTT. This gives the protein CASSLAGGGSNQPQHF.

This chain joins TRBV5-1 and TRBJ2-5; tentatively, D is TRBD2 (5 bases). V lost 0 bases and J lost 4, with 16 bases in between. The CDR3 has 16 residues. Per germline, CDR1 SGHRS and CDR2 YFSETQ. CDR3 DNA sequence: TGCGCCAGCAGCTTGGCGGCAGCTCGGGGTACAGAGACCCAGTACTTC. Protein product: CASSLAAARGTETQYF.

The chain combines TRBV6-4 with TRBJ2-3, with D unresolved. Per germline, CDR1 MRHNA and CDR2 SNTAGT. V was cut by 6 bases and J by 2 bases, with 15 bases left in between. The CDR3 totals 15 residues. The CDR3 loop is CASSPNGPSTDTQYF. CDR3 coding DNA: TGTGCCAGCAGCCCCAACGGGCCCTCCACAGATACGCAGTATTTT.

The V and J genes are TRBV19 and TRBJ2-5, with TRBD2 matching 11 bases. Per germline, CDR1 LNHDA and CDR2 SQIVND (reference sequence). The CDR3 has 17 amino acids. The trim removed 4 bases at V and 4 bases at J, leaving 11 bases unmatched. The CDR3 DNA follows: TGTGCCAGTAGTAAGATTTCCGGGACTAGCGGAGGAGAGACCCAGTACTTC. Residues: CASSKISGTSGGETQYF.

The chain links TRBV9 to TRBJ2-5; D is unclear. Germline V gene data show CDR1 as SGDLS and CDR2 as YYNGEE. Trimming took off 0 bases at V and 4 bases at J, with 10 bases between the two ends. This CDR3 region has 14 residues. CDR3 residues: CASSVDSHGETQYF. The CDR3 DNA follows: TGTGCCAGCAGCGTAGATAGTCATGGAGAGACCCAGTACTTC.

This clone was detected a few times. The chain joins TRBV10-3 to TRBJ2-2, with unresolved D. Germline CDR1 and CDR2: ENHRY and SYGVKD. The CDR3 loop spans 16 amino acids. Trimming pared 0 bases from V and 4 bases from J, leaving 12 bases between. CDR3 region: CAISESSAAVTGELFF. CDR3 sequence (DNA): TGTGCCATCAGTGAGTCGAGTGCAGCTGTCACCGGGGAGCTGTTTTTT.

The V call is TRBV5-1, the J call TRBJ2-1; TRBD2 aligns across 10 bases. Germline loops: CDR1 SGHRS, CDR2 YFSETQ. This CDR3 comprises 16 residues. V dropped 4 bases and J dropped 3; count of bases not matched to a gene: 7. CDR3 nucleotides: TGCGCCAGCAGCACATCTAGCGGGGGTTTCTACAATGAGCAGTTCTTC. Protein sequence: CASSTSSGGFYNEQFF.

The rearrangement joins TRBV19 to TRBJ1-1; D is unresolved. V dropped 6 bases and J dropped 2 bases, with 16 bases sitting between them. This CDR3 region has 15 residues. Looked up from germline, CDR1 is LNHDA and CDR2 is SQIVND (reference sequence). The DNA for the CDR3 is TGTGCCAGTAGCGATAGCGGGGTTGTTAACACTGAAGCTTTCTTT. This encodes CASSDSGVVNTEAFF.

This clone was counted once. J is TRBJ1-2 and V is TRBV9, with D possibly being TRBD1 (6 bases). Germline lookup yields CDR1 SGDLS and CDR2 YYNGEE. The length of the CDR3 is 12 residues. Trimming left V 6 bases short and J 3 bases short, with 9 bases between. Written as DNA, the CDR3 is TGTGCCAGCACCAGGACAGACTATGGCTACACCTTC. Translation: CASTRTDYGYTF. The whole variable domain, filled in from reference TRBV9 and TRBJ1-2, reads DSGVTQTPKHLITATGQRVTLRCSPRSGDLSVYWYQQSLDQGLQFLIQYYNGEERAKGNILERFSAQQFPDLHSELNLSSLELGDSALYFCASTRTDYGYTFGSGTRLTVV.

The chain combines TRBV27 with TRBJ2-3, with TRBD2 matching 9 bases. Trimming at V came to 5 bases and at J to 3 bases, leaving 9 bases not matched to a gene. Germline CDR1 is MNHEY and CDR2 is SMNVEV (reference sequence). The CDR3 covers 16 residues. CDR3 sequence: CASSLGAGGPTDTQYF. The CDR3 DNA sequence: TGTGCCAGCAGTCTAGGGGCGGGAGGGCCGACAGATACGCAGTATTTT.

The chain combines TRBV11-2 with TRBJ2-3; the D is unclear. V shed 5 bases and J shed 0 bases, with 12 bases lying between them. CDR1 SGHAT and CDR2 FQNNGV come from the germline V gene. The CDR3 has 15 amino acids. The chain's CDR3 is CASSPRKKSTDTQYF. The CDR3 DNA reads TGTGCCAGCAGCCCCCGGAAAAAGAGCACAGATACGCAGTATTTT.

This chain uses TRBV9 with TRBJ2-1, with D hard to call. Germline lookup yields CDR1 SGDLS and CDR2 YYNGEE. There are 14 residues in the CDR3. Trimming left V 0 bases short and J 5 bases short, with 9 bases between. CDR3 region: CASSVGGRDNEQFF. The DNA for the CDR3 is TGTGCCAGCAGCGTAGGGGGTCGGGACAATGAGCAGTTCTTC.

V usage is TRBV7-2 and J usage is TRBJ2-5; TRBD2 aligns across 16 bases. CDR1 SGHTA and CDR2 FQGNSA come from the germline V gene. V dropped 1 base and J dropped 5; count of bases not matched to a gene: 10. The CDR3 is made up of 19 amino acids. The CDR3 DNA reads TGTGCCAGCAGCTTAGAAGCGGGACTAGCGGGGGGGCCGTTGGAGACCCAGTACTTC. Encoded protein: CASSLEAGLAGGPLETQYF.

The genes are TRBV30 and TRBJ1-2; 7 nucleotides line up with TRBD1. The CDR3 contains 15 residues. J was trimmed by 8 bases and V by 7 bases; bases with no gene match: 19. Germline V CDR1 and CDR2: GTSNPN, SVGIG (reference sequence). The CDR3 here is CALLGQLGRNWGYTF. In nucleotides, the CDR3 is TGTGCCTTGCTGGGACAGCTGGGTAGAAATTGGGGCTACACCTTC.

This clone was detected only once. The chain employs TRBV6-1 and TRBJ2-7; D might be TRBD2 (5 bases). In germline, CDR1 is MNHNS, CDR2 SASEGT. This CDR3 is built from 14 residues. V shed 5 bases and J shed 2 bases, with 13 bases lying between them. The CDR3: CASSLSGVTYEQYF. CDR3 nucleotide sequence: TGTGCCAGCAGTTTAAGCGGAGTTACCTACGAGCAGTACTTC.

V and J are TRBV6-5 and TRBJ2-3, with D maybe TRBD2 (7 bases). The CDR3 loop spans 13 amino acids. CDR1 and CDR2 (germline): MNHEY, SVGAGI. V dropped 2 bases and J dropped 8 bases, with 11 bases sitting between them. CDR3 coding DNA: TGTGCCAGCAGTTACCGGGGGGCGGGTACGCAGTATTTT. Protein: CASSYRGAGTQYF.

The rearrangement joins TRBV7-9 to TRBJ1-5; 9 bases agree with TRBD1. CDR1 and CDR2 from the germline V gene are SEHNR and FQNEAQ (reference sequence). This CDR3 contains 14 residues. The V segment lost 5 bases and the J segment 7 bases; nucleotides outside the gene matches: 6. As DNA, the CDR3 is TGTGCCAGCAGCCCGGGACAGGGAAGCCAGCCCCAGCATTTT. Its translation is CASSPGQGSQPQHF.

CDR3 nucleotide sequence: TGTGCCAGCTCGGGAGCGAGGAATGAGCAGTTCTTC. Translating it yields CASSGARNEQFF. The V gene is TRBV19, the J gene TRBJ2-1; possible D gene TRBD2, 6 bases. The CDR3 covers 12 residues. The V and J ends lost 9 bases and 7 bases respectively, with 13 bases between them. Germline V gene lookup returns CDR1 LNHDA and CDR2 SQIVND (reference sequence).

The V gene is TRBV5-1, the J gene TRBJ2-3, with 16 nucleotides matching TRBD2. CDR1 and CDR2 from the germline V gene are SGHRS and YFSETQ. J lost 3 bases, V lost 0 bases, and 13 bases had no gene match. There are 21 residues in the CDR3. The CDR3 is CASSLGIPGLAGGPRTDTQYF. The CDR3 region has the DNA TGCGCCAGCAGCTTGGGGATTCCGGGACTAGCGGGAGGGCCGAGGACAGATACGCAGTATTTT.

The CDR3 DNA reads TGTGCCAGCAGGTCCGGGACAGGGAATACTGAAGCTTTCTTT. This codes for CASRSGTGNTEAFF. The V and J genes are TRBV6-1 and TRBJ1-1; 9 bases are shared with TRBD1. Trimming cost V 6 bases and J 5 bases; bases outside gene matches: 7. CDR1 is MNHNS and CDR2 is SASEGT in the germline V gene. CDR3 length: 14 residues.

The chain carries TRBV28 and TRBJ1-3, with a tentative D call TRBD1 (5 bases). This CDR3 region has 13 residues. Looked up from germline, CDR1 is MDHEN and CDR2 is SYDVKM. V lost 8 bases to trimming and J lost 3 bases, with 11 bases between them. CDR3 bases: TGTGCCAGCCAAACAGGCCTTGGAAACACCATATATTTT. Its translation: CASQTGLGNTIYF.

This chain connects TRBV7-9 to TRBJ1-1; D call uncertain. Deletions cut 2 bases from V and 4 bases from J, with 20 bases between. The CDR3 contains 17 residues. Per germline, CDR1 SEHNR and CDR2 FQNEAQ (reference sequence). CDR3 protein: CASSLIFAGPSRTEAFF. As DNA, the CDR3 is TGTGCCAGCAGCTTAATTTTTGCAGGTCCCTCGCGCACTGAAGCTTTCTTT.